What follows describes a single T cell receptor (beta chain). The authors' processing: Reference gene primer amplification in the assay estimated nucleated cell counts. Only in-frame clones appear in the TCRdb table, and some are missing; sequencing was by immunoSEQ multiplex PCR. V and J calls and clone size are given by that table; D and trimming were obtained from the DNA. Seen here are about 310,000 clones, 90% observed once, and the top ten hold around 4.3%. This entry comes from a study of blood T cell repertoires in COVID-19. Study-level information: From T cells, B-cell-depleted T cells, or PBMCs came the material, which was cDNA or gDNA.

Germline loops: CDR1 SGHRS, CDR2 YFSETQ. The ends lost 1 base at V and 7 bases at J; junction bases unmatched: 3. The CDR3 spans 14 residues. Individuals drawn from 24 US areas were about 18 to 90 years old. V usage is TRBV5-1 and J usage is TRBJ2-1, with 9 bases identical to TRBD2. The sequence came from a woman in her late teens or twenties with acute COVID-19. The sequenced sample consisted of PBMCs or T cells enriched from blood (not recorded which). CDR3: CASSLLSGRNEQFF. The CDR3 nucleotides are TGCGCCAGCAGCTTGCTTAGCGGGAGAAATGAGCAGTTCTTC.